The clone carrying this TCR beta chain occurred once. Its antigen is unidentified. Profiling relied on immunoSEQ multiplex PCR, and the TCRdb table lists in-frame clones only, not all of them. The sample holds around 120,000 clones, 80% to 90% seen once. These data come from a study of T cell responses to AZD1222 COVID-19 vaccine. Study-wide context: Samples with a second dose at about 4 or about 12 weeks were pooled together. Points from the study as a whole: Epitopes outside B.1.351 and B.1.1.7 mutated regions reportedly drew nearly half of spike TCRs. Donors were mostly white British, more females; clonal diversity possibly underestimated. Two AZD1222 administrations were followed by greater Spike-specific TCR breadth and depth.

This CDR3 contains 20 residues. This TCR came from an adult in good health. The sequenced sample was peripheral blood, obtained on day 0 of AZD1222 vaccination. This chain connects TRBV1 to TRBJ2-1; the table calls TRBD2, which could not be checked here. TRBV1 is listed as a pseudogene. This CDR3 reads CTSSQVLPQVRAGTYNEQFF. The CDR3 DNA reads as TGCACCAGCAGCCAAGTTCTCCCCCAGGTGCGAGCGGGTACCTACAATGAGCAGTTCTTC.